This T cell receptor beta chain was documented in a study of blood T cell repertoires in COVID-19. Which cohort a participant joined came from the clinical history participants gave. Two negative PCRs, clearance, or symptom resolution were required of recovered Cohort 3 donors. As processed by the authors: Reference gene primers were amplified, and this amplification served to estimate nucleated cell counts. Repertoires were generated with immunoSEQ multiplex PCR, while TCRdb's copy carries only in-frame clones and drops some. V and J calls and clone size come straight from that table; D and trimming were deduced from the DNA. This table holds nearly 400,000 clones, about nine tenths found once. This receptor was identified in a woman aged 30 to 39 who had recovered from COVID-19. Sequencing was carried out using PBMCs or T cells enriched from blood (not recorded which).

The CDR3 DNA follows: TGTGCCAGCAGCTCGCTGGGGGGTCTAGCGGGAGGTGGAGGCACAGATACGCAGTATTTT. Its protein product is CASSSLGGLAGGGGTDTQYF. The chain links TRBV7-6 to TRBJ2-3; TRBD2 agrees at 11 bases. Germline trimming cut 4 bases from V and 1 base from J; bases unmatched to any gene: 16. CDR3 size: 20 residues. Per germline, CDR1 SGHVS and CDR2 FNYEAQ.